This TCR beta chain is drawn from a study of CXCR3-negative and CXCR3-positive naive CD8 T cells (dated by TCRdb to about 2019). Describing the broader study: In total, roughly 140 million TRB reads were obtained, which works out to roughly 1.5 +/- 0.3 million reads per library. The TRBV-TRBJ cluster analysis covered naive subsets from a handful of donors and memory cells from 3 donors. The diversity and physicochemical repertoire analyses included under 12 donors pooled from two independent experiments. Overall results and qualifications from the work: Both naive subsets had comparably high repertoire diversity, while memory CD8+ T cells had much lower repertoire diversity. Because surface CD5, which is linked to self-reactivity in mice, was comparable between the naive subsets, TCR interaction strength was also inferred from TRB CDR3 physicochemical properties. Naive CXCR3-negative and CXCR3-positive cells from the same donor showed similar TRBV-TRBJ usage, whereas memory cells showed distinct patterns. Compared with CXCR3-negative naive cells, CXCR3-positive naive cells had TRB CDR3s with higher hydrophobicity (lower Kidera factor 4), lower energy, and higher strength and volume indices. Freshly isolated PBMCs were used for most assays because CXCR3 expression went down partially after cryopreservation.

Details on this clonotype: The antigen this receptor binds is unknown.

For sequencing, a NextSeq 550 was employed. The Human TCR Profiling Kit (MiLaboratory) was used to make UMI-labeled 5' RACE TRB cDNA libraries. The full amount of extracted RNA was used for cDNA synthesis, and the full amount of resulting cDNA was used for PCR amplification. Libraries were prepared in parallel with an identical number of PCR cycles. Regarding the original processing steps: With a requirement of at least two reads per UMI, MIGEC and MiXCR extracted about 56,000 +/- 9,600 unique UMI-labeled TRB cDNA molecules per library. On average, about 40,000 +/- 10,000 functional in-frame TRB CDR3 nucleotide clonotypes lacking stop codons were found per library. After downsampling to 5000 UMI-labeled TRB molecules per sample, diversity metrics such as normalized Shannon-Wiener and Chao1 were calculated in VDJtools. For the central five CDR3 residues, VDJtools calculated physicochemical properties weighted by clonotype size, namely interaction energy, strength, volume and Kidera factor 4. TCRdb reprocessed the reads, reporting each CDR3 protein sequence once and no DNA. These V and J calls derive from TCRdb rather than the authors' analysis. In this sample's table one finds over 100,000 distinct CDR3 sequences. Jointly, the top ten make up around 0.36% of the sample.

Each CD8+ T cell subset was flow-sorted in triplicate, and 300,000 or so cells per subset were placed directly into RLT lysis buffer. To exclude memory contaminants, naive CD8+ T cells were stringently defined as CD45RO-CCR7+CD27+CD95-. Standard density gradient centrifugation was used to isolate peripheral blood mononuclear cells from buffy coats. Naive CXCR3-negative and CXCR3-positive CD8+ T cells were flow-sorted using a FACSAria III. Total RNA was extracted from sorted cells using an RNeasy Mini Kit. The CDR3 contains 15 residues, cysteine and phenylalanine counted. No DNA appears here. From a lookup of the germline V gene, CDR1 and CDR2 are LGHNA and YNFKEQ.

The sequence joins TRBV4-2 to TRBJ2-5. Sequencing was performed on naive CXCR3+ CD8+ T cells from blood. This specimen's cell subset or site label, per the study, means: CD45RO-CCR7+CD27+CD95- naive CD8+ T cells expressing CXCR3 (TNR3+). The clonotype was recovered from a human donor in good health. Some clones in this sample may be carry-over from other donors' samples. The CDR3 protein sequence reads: CASSQTESIQETQYF.